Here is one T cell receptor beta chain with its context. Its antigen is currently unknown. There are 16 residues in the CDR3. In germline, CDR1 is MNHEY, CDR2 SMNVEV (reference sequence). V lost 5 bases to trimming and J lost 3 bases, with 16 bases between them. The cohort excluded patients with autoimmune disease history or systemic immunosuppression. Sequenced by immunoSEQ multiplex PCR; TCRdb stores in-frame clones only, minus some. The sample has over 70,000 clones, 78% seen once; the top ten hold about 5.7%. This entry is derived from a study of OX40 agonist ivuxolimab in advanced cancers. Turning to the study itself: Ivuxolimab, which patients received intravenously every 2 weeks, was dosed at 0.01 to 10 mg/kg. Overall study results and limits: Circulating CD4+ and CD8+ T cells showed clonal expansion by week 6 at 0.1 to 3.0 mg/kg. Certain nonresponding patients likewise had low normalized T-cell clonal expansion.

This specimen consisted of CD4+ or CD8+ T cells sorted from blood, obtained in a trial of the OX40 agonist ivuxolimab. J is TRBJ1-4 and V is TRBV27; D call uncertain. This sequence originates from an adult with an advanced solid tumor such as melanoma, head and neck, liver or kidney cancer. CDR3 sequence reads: CASSDQRRVANEKLFF. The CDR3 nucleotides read TGTGCCAGCAGTGATCAACGTCGGGTGGCTAATGAAAAACTGTTTTTT.